This T cell receptor (beta chain) was captured in a study of T-cell memory formation after mild COVID-19. The CDR3 length is 15 residues. CDR1 is GTSNPN, CDR2 SVGIG, per germline (reference sequence). The V gene end was trimmed by 1 base and the J gene end by 5 bases; junction bases not matched to a gene: 5. 5'RACE primed at constant segments yielded TCR alpha and TCR beta cDNA libraries bearing sample barcodes and UMIs. MiXCR, applied by TCRdb to the 5' RACE reads, yields one record per CDR3 protein. The profile shows 500,000 to 650,000 distinct CDR3 sequences, about a fifth of them singletons. This clonotype was counted only a few times. Its target is not known. Notes on the study in general: Cross-reactive memory appears to have joined, as suggested by some responding clones showing up in pre-infection memory. Second-wave clones peaking on day 37 lacked confirmed SARS-CoV-2 specificity. The main location of contracting CD4+ clones was CM and EM, and that of contracting CD8+ clones was EMRA.

The rearrangement links TRBV30 to TRBJ2-1; 10 nucleotides agree with TRBD1. Sequencing was done on a sample of PBMCs or a T cell subset sorted from them (not recorded which). The receptor was derived from an adult woman who had mild COVID-19 (a few samples of this study predate the infection). Cell type and time point are not known. The CDR3 reads CAWSGDRGWNNEQFF. CDR3 nucleotides: TGTGCCTGGAGTGGGGACAGGGGATGGAACAATGAGCAGTTCTTC. Based on the CDR3 plus reference TRBV30 and TRBJ2-1, the full variable domain is SQTIHQWPATLVQPVGSPLSLECTVEGTSNPNLYWYRQAAGRGLQLLFYSVGIGQISSEVPQNLSASRPQDRQFILSSKKLLLSDSGFYLCAWSGDRGWNNEQFFGPGTRLTVL.